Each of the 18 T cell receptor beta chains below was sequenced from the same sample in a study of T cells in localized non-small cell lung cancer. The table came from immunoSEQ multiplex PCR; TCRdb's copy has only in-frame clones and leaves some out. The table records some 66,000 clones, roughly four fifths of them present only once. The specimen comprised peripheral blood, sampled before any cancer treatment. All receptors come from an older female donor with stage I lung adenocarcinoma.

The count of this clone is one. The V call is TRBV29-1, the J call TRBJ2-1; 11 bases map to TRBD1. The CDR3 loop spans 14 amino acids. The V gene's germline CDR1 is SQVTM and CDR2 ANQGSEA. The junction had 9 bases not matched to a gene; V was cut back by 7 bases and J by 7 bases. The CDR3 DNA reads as TGCAGCGCCCTCCCGGACAGGGGGCGAAATGAGCAGTTCTTC. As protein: CSALPDRGRNEQFF.

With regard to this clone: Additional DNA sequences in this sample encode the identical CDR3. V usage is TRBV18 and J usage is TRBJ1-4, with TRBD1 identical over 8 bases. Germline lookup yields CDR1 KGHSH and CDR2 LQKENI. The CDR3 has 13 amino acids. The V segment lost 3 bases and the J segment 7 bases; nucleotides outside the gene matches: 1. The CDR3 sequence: CASSPGQGEKLFF. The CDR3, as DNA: TGTGCCAGCTCACCCGGACAGGGTGAAAAACTGTTTTTT.

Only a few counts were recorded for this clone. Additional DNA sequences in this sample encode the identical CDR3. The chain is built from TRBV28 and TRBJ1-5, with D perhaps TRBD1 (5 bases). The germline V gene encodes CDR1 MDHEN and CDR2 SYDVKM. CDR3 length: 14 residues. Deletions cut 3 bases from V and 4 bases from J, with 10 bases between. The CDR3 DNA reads TGTGCCAGCAGTTTTTTGGGGGGTAATCAGCCCCAGCATTTT. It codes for CASSFLGGNQPQHF.

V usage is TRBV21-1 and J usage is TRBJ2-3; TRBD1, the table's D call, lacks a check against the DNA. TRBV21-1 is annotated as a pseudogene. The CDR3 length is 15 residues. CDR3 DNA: TGTGCCAGCAGCAAAGCGGCCAGGGGCACAGATACGCAGTATTTT. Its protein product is CASSKAARGTDTQYF.

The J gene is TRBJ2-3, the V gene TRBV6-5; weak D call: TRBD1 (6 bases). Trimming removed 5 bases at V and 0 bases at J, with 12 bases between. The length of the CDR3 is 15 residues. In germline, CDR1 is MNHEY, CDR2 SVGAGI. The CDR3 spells CASSPTGTSTDTQYF. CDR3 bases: TGTGCCAGCAGTCCTACCGGGACAAGCACAGATACGCAGTATTTT.

CDR3 protein: CASSIVDRQETQYF. Written as DNA, the CDR3 is TGTGCCAGTAGTATAGTCGACAGACAAGAGACCCAGTACTTC. This chain uses TRBV19 with TRBJ2-5; possible D gene TRBD1, 5 bases. The V gene lost 1 base and the J gene lost 2 bases, with 8 bases spanning the gap. The CDR3 length is 14 residues. The germline gives CDR1 LNHDA, CDR2 SQIVND (reference sequence). Supplemented by reference TRBV19 and TRBJ2-5, the full variable domain reads DGGITQSPKYLFRKEGQNVTLSCEQNLNHDAMYWYRQDPGQGLRLIYYSQIVNDFQKGDIAEGYSVSREKKESFPLTVTSAQKNPTAFYLCASSIVDRQETQYFGPGTRLLVL.

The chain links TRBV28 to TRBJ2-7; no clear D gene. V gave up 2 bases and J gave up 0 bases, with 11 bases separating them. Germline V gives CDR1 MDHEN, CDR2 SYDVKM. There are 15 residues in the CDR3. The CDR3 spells CASSLGATSSYEQYF. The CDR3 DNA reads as TGTGCCAGCAGTTTAGGAGCCACCAGCTCCTACGAGCAGTACTTC.

The CDR3 loop reads CASKGGRLETQYF. The DNA of the CDR3 is TGTGCCAGCAAGGGCGGCAGGTTAGAGACCCAGTACTTC. The chain is built from TRBV2 and TRBJ2-5; D call uncertain. The germline V gene has CDR1 SNHLY and CDR2 FYNNEI. The V end was cut by 7 bases, the J end by 4 bases, with 13 bases between. This CDR3 comprises 13 residues.

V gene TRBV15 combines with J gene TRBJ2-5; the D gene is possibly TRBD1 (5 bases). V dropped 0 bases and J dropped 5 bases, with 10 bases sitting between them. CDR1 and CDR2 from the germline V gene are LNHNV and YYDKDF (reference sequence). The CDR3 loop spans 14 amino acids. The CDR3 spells CATSRDRAAETQYF. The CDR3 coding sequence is TGTGCCACCAGCAGAGACAGGGCCGCGGAGACCCAGTACTTC.

The CDR3, as DNA: TGCGCCAGCAGCGGGTGGGGCACAGATACGCAGTATTTT. This gives the protein CASSGWGTDTQYF. The chain is built from TRBV5-1 and TRBJ2-3, with D uncertain. CDR3 size: 13 residues. Per germline, CDR1 SGHRS and CDR2 YFSETQ. V gave up 4 bases and J gave up 1 base, with 7 bases separating them.

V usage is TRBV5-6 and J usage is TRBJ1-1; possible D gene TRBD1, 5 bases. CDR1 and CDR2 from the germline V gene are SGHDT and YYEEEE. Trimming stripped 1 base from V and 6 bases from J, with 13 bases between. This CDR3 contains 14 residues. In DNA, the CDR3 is TGTGCCAGCAGCTTGTTTCAGGGTATACCTGAAGCTTTCTTT. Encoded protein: CASSLFQGIPEAFF.

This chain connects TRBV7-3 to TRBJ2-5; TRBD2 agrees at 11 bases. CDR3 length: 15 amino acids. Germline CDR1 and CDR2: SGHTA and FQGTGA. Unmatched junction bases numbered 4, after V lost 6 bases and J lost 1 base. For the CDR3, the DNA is TGTGCCAGCAGTCTTAGCGGGAGGGCCCAAGAGACCCAGTACTTC. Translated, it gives CASSLSGRAQETQYF. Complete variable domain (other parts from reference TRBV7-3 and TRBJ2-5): GAGVSQTPSNKVTEKGKYVELRCDPISGHTALYWYRQSLGQGPEFLIYFQGTGAADDSGLPNDRFFAVRPEGSVSTLKIQRTERGDSAVYLCASSLSGRAQETQYFGPGTRLLVL.

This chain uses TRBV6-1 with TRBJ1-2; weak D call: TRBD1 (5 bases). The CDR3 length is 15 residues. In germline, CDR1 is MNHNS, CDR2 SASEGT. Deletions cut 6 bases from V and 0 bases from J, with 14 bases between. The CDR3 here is CASSGHSIANYGYTF. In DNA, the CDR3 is TGTGCCAGCAGCGGACACTCCATCGCTAACTATGGCTACACCTTC.

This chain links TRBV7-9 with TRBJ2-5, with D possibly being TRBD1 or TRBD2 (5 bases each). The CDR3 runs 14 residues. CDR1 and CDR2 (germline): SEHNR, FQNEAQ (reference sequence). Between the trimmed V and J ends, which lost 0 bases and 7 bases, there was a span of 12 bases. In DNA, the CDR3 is TGTGCCAGCAGCTTAGCAGAAGGGGAGAGGACCCAGTACTTC. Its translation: CASSLAEGERTQYF. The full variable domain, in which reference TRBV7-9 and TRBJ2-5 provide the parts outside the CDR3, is DTGVSQNPRHKITKRGQNVTFRCDPISEHNRLYWYRQTLGQGPEFLTYFQNEAQLEKSRLLSDRFSAERPKGSFSTLEIQRTEQGDSAMYLCASSLAEGERTQYFGPGTRLLVL.

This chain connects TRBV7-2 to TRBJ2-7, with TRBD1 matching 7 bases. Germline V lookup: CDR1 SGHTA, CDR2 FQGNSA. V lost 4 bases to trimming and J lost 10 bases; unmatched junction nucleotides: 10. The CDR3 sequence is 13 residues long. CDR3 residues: CASSYRQGLEQYF. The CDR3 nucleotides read TGTGCCAGCAGCTATAGACAGGGTCTAGAACAGTACTTC.

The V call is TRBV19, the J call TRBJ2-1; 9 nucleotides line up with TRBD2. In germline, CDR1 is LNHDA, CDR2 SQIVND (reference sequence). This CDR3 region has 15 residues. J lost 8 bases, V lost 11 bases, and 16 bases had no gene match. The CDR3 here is CAVMIRAGGPDEQFF. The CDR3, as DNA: TGTGCCGTCATGATAAGGGCGGGAGGGCCTGATGAGCAGTTCTTC.

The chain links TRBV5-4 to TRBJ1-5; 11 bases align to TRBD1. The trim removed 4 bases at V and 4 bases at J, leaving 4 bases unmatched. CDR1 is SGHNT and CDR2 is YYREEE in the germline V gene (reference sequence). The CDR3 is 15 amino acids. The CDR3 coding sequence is TGTGCCAGCAGCCAAGGACAGGGGGCTAATCAGCCCCAGCATTTT. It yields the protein CASSQGQGANQPQHF. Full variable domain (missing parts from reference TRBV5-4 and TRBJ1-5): ETGVTQSPTHLIKTRGQQVTLRCSSQSGHNTVSWYQQALGQGPQFIFQYYREEENGRGNFPPRFSGLQFPNYSSELNVNALELDDSALYLCASSQGQGANQPQHFGDGTRLSIL.

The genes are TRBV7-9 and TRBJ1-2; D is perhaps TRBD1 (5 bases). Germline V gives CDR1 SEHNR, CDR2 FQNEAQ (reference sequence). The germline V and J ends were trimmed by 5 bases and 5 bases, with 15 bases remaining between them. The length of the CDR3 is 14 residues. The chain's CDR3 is CASSIGAGGYGYTF. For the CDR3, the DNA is TGTGCCAGCAGCATCGGGGCCGGCGGGTATGGCTACACCTTC.